Shown below are 8 T cell receptor beta chains from a single sample sequenced in a study of post-analysis software for immune sequencing data. General study findings and limits: Patients had higher frequencies than controls of about five TRBV segments, including TRBV5-6, TRBV5-1 and TRBV20-1.

These receptors lack a known antigen. Researchers reported that TCR beta cDNA libraries carried unique molecular identifiers. Using its own MiXCR run on the PCR reads, TCRdb lists one record per CDR3 protein. The sample lists about 460,000 distinct CDR3 sequences; around 40% were seen once. The sequenced sample was blood. These receptors were obtained from a girl aged 10 to 17 with multiple sclerosis.

This clonotype was seen many times. The chain uses TRBV20-1 and TRBJ2-5; weak D call: TRBD2 (6 bases). The CDR3 is 13 amino acids. V lost 2 bases to trimming and J lost 2 bases, with 9 bases between them. The germline CDR1 and CDR2 sequences are DFQATT and SNEGSKA (reference sequence). The CDR3 DNA reads as TGCAGTGCTAGACGGGACTTTCAAGAGACCCAGTACTTC. Amino acid sequence: CSARRDFQETQYF.

This rearrangement joins TRBV27 to TRBJ1-1; D is uncertain. V shed 2 bases and J shed 2 bases, with 9 bases lying between them. Germline CDR1 and CDR2: MNHEY and SMNVEV (reference sequence). The CDR3 consists of 14 residues. This CDR3 reads CASSLIAANTEAFF. CDR3 DNA: TGTGCCAGCAGTTTAATCGCGGCAAACACTGAAGCTTTCTTT.

This clonotype was observed a handful of times. The chain recombines TRBV12-3 or TRBV12-4 with TRBJ2-5; TRBD2 agrees at 9 bases. The CDR3 spans 17 residues. V lost 4 bases, J lost 1 base, and 10 bases stayed unmatched. The CDR3 DNA sequence: TGTGCCAGCAGTTCCCCCGGGGGCGGGAGGGGCCAAGAGACCCAGTACTTC. This gives the protein CASSSPGGGRGQETQYF.

This clonotype was observed a handful of times. This chain connects TRBV29-1 to TRBJ2-6; tentatively, D is TRBD2 (5 bases). The germline V and J ends were trimmed by 4 bases and 4 bases, with 14 bases remaining between them. Looked up from germline, CDR1 is SQVTM and CDR2 is ANQGSEA. This CDR3 has 15 residues. The CDR3 sequence is CSVVLRGRGANVLTF. Here the CDR3 DNA reads TGCAGCGTTGTTTTAAGAGGGCGAGGGGCCAACGTCCTGACTTTC.

The chain links TRBV27 to TRBJ2-4; 10 nucleotides align to TRBD2. The CDR3 is 17 amino acids. Germline assignment: CDR1 MNHEY and CDR2 SMNVEV (reference sequence). The J segment lost 0 bases and the V segment lost 5 bases, leaving 7 bases of the junction unmatched. CDR3 bases: TGTGCCAGCAGTCCAATGACTAGCGGGTTAGCCAAAAACATTCAGTACTTC. This encodes CASSPMTSGLAKNIQYF.

Only a few counts were recorded for this clonotype. The rearrangement uses TRBV7-2 and TRBJ1-2; D remains ambiguous. CDR1 is SGHTA, CDR2 FQGNSA, per germline. CDR3 length: 14 residues. Trimming took 0 bases from V and 6 from J, leaving 11 bases between them. The DNA for the CDR3 is TGTGCCAGCAGCTTAGCTGGCCGGGAGGATGGCTACACCTTC. Its translation is CASSLAGREDGYTF.

The chain's CDR3 is CSALTSGTYEQYF. In nucleotides, the CDR3 is TGCAGTGCACTGACTAGTGGCACCTACGAGCAGTACTTC. The rearrangement joins TRBV20-1 to TRBJ2-7; D might be TRBD2 (6 bases). V lost 6 bases and J 2 bases, leaving 14 bases between the germline ends. CDR3 size: 13 residues. Germline V gene sequence: CDR1 DFQATT, CDR2 SNEGSKA (reference sequence).

This clonotype was counted many times. V is TRBV12-3 or TRBV12-4 and J is TRBJ2-5, with a weak D call TRBD1 (6 bases). V lost 8 bases and J lost 2, with 21 bases in between. The CDR3 runs 16 residues. The CDR3, as DNA: TGTGCCAGCTCCCGGGCCCCGACAGGAGGTCAAGAGACCCAGTACTTC. Protein sequence: CASSRAPTGGQETQYF.